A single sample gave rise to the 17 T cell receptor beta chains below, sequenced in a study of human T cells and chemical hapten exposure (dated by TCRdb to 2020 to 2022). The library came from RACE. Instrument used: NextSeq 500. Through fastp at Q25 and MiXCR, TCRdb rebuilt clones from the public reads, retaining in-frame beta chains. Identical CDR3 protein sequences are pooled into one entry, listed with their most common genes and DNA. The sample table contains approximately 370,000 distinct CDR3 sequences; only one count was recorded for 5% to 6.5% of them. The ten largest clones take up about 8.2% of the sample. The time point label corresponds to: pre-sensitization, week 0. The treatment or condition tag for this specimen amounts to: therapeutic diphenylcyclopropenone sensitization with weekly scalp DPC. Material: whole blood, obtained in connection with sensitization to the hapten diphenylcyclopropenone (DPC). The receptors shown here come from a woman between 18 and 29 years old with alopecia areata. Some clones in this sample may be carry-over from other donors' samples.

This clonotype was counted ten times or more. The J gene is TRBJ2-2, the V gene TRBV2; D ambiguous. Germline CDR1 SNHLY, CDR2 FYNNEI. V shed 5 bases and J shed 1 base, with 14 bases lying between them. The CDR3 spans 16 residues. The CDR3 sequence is CASSSPASLNTGELFF. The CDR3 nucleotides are TGTGCCAGCAGTTCCCCCGCGTCCCTGAACACCGGGGAGCTGTTTTTT.

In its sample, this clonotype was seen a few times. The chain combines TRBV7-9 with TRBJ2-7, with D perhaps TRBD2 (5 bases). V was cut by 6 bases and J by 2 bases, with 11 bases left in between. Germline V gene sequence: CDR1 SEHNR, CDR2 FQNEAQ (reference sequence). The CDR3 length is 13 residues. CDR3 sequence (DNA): TGTGCCAGCAGACCCGGGGAAACCTACGAGCAGTACTTC. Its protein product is CASRPGETYEQYF.

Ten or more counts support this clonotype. The CDR3 here is CASSQVGDGSYEQYF. In nucleotides, the CDR3 is TGCGCCAGCAGCCAAGTCGGGGACGGAAGCTACGAGCAGTACTTC. The J gene is TRBJ2-7, the V gene TRBV4-3; D is perhaps TRBD1 or TRBD2 (5 bases each). V lost 1 base, J lost 3 bases, and 13 bases lay in between. Germline V gene data show CDR1 as LGHNA and CDR2 as YSLEER. CDR3 length: 15 amino acids.

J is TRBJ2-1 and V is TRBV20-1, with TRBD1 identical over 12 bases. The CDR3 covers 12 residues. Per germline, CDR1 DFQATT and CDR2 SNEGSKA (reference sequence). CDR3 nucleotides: TGCAGGGGGGACAGGGGGCTAAATGAGCAGTTCTTC. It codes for CRGDRGLNEQFF.

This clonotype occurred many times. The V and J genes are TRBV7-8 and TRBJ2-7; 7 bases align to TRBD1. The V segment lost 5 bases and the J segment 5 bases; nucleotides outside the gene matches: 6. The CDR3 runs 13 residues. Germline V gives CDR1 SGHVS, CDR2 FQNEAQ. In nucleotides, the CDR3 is TGTGCCAGCAGCGTCGCGACAGGGAACGAGCAGTACTTC. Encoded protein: CASSVATGNEQYF.

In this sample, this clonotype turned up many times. The CDR3 protein is CASGAGTSYEQYF. The CDR3 DNA reads TGTGCCAGCGGAGCGGGAACGTCCTACGAGCAGTACTTC. V gene TRBV2 combines with J gene TRBJ2-7, with 7 bases matching TRBD2. In germline, CDR1 is SNHLY, CDR2 FYNNEI. The CDR3 is 13 amino acids. V was pared by 8 bases and J by 1 base, with 5 bases of the junction left unmatched.

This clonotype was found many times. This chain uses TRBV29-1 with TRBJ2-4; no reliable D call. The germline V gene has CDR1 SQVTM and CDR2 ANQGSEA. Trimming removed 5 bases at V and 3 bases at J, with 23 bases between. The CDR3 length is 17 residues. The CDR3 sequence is CSVSRLLVRWVKNIQYF. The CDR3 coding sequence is TGCAGCGTTTCCCGTCTCCTTGTACGGTGGGTCAAAAACATTCAGTACTTC.

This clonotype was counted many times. The CDR3 spells CASSGRTGYYNEQFF. The DNA of the CDR3 is TGTGCCAGCAGCGGCCGGACAGGGTACTACAATGAGCAGTTCTTC. V is TRBV11-2 and J is TRBJ2-1, with 8 bases aligning to TRBD1. The CDR3 has 15 residues. The germline V gene has CDR1 SGHAT and CDR2 FQNNGV. Trimming cost V 5 bases and J 3 bases; bases outside gene matches: 6.

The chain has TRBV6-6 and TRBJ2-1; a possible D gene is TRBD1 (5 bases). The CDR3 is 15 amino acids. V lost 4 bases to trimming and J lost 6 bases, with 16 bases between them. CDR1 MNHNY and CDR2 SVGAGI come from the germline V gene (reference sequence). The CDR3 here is CASSWQGGDRNEQFF. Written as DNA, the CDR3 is TGTGCCAGCAGTTGGCAGGGCGGCGACCGCAATGAGCAGTTCTTC.

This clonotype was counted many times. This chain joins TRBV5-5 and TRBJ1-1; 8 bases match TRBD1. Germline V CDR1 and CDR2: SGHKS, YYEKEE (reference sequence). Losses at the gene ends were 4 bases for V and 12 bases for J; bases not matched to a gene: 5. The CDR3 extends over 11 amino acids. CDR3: CASSGQGTTFF. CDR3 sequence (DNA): TGTGCCAGCAGCGGACAGGGAACGACTTTCTTT.

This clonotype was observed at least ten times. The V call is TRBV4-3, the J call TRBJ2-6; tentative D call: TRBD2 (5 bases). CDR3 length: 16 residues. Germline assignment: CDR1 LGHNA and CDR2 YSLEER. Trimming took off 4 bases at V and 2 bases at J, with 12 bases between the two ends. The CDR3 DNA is TGCGCCAGCAGCCCCCAGCTAGCTGCTGGGGCCAACGTCCTGACTTTC. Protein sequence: CASSPQLAAGANVLTF.

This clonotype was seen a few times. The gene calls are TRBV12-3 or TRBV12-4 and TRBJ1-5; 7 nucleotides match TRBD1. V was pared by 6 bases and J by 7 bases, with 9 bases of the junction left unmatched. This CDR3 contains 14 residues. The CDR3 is CASRENRGEQPQHF. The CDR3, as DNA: TGTGCCAGCAGAGAGAACAGGGGTGAACAGCCCCAGCATTTT.

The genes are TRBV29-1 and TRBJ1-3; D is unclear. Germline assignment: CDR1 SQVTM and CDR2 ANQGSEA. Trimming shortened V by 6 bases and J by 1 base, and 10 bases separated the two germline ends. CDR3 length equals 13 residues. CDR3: CSVGSRSGNTIYF. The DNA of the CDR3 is TGCAGCGTCGGGAGTAGATCTGGAAACACCATATATTTT.

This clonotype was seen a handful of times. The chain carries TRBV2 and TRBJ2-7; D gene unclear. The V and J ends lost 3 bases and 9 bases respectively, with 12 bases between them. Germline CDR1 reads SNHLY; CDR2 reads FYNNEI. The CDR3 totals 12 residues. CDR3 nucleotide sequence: TGTGCCAGCAGTGACACCGCGGCACGGCAGTACTTC. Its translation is CASSDTAARQYF.

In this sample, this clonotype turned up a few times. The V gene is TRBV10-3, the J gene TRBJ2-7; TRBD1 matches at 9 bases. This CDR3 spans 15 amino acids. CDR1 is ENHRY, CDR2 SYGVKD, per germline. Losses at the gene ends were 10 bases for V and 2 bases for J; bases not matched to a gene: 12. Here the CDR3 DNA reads TGTGCCACCGGGGGCGGACAGGGGCCAACCTACGAGCAGTACTTC. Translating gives CATGGGQGPTYEQYF.

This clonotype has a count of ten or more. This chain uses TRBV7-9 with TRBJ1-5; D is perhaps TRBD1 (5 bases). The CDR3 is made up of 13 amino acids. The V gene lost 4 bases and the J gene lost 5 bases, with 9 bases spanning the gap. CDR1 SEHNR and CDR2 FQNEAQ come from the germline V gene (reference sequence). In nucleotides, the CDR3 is TGTGCCAGCAGCTCAGGGATCTATCAGCCCCAGCATTTT. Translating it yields CASSSGIYQPQHF.

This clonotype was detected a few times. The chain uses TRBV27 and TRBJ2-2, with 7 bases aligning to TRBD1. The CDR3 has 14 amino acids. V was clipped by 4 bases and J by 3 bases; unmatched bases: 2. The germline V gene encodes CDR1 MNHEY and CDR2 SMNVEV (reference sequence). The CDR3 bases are TGTGCCAGCAGTTCGGGACAGCACACCGGGGAGCTGTTTTTT. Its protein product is CASSSGQHTGELFF.